The rows below give T cell receptor beta chains drawn from one sample of a study of blood T cell repertoires in COVID-19. Generated by immunoSEQ multiplex PCR, the TCRdb table keeps only in-frame clones and is missing some. Of over 200,000 clones in the sample, about 83% were seen once. Specimen: peripheral blood. Receptors originate from a woman in her 30s with COVID-19, enrolled during active disease. CDR3s include the opening cysteine and the closing phenylalanine or tryptophan. The D gene is left open where the match is weak. Size tells how often a clone was seen (once, few, many) or the class of an expanded clone, and some rows leave it out.

TRBD2	TRBV15	19	TRBJ2-5	NA	TGTGCCACCAGCAGAGGCGACTTTCCGGGACTAGCGGGAAAGGAGACCCAGTACTTC	CATSRGDFPGLAGKETQYF
NA	TRBV7-3	13	TRBJ1-1	NA	TGTGCCAGCAGCTTACAGGAGAACACTGAAGCTTTCTTT	CASSLQENTEAFF
NA	TRBV6-5	16	TRBJ2-2	NA	TGTGCCAGCAGTTACTGGTTGACGGGGAATGACGGGGAGCTGTTTTTT	CASSYWLTGNDGELFF
TRBD1	TRBV6-2/TRBV6-3	15	TRBJ1-5	NA	TGTGCCAGCAGTTCAGGACAGGGCACAGGTCAGCCCCAGCATTTT	CASSSGQGTGQPQHF
TRBD2	TRBV7-2	15	TRBJ2-3	NA	TGTGCCAGCAGCATTAGCGGGGGGGCCCCAGATACGCAGTATTTT	CASSISGGAPDTQYF
NA	TRBV5-1	14	TRBJ2-2	few	TGCGCCAGCAGACTTATTCCGAACACCGGGGAGCTGTTTTTT	CASRLIPNTGELFF
NA	TRBV19	14	TRBJ1-6	NA	TGTGCCAGTAGTATATCAACAGGGCTATCACCCCTCCACTTT	CASSISTGLSPLHF
TRBD1	TRBV19	13	TRBJ2-7	few	TGTGCCAGCCGACAGGGAGAGCTCTACGAGCAGTACTTC	CASRQGELYEQYF
TRBD1	TRBV7-2	13	TRBJ1-2	NA	TGTGCCAGCAGCTTTGGACAGGGTGGCGGCTACACCTTC	CASSFGQGGGYTF
TRBD1	TRBV6-5	15	TRBJ2-2	NA	TGTGCCAGCAAAACCGGGACAGGGGACACCGGGGAGCTGTTTTTT	CASKTGTGDTGELFF
TRBD1	TRBV11-1	16	TRBJ1-6	NA	TGTGCCAGCAGCTTTGGACTGACAGGGGTCGGATCACCCCTCCACTTT	CASSFGLTGVGSPLHF
TRBD1	TRBV5-1	15	TRBJ2-3	NA	TGCGCCAGCGCCGGCGGACAGGGGGAGTGGGATACGCAGTATTTT	CASAGGQGEWDTQYF
TRBD1	TRBV2	14	TRBJ1-4	NA	TGTGCCAGCAGTGTCTGGGACAGGGTCGAAAAACTGTTTTTT	CASSVWDRVEKLFF
NA	TRBV11-2	13	TRBJ2-1	NA	TGTGCCAGCAGCCCGGAAACGGCAGGGCAGCAGTTCTTC	CASSPETAGQQFF
NA	TRBV4-1	17	TRBJ2-1	NA	TGCGCCAGCAAGCAGGACTTTGAGGTCGGCTCCTACAATGAGCAGTTCTTC	CASKQDFEVGSYNEQFF
TRBD1	TRBV28	16	TRBJ1-4	NA	TGTGCCAGCAGTAAGCTTCAGGGGGTGAATAATGAAAAACTGTTTTTT	CASSKLQGVNNEKLFF
NA	TRBV5-1	17	TRBJ2-2	NA	TGCGCCCTTTCGGGCGGGGGCCCAAGTCAGGGCACCGGGGAGCTGTTTTTT	CALSGGGPSQGTGELFF
TRBD2	TRBV2	15	TRBJ2-1	NA	TGTGCCAGCAGAGCTGGACTAGCCATCTACAATGAGCAGTTCTTC	CASRAGLAIYNEQFF
NA	TRBV5-1	15	TRBJ2-7	NA	TGCGCCAGCAGCTTGGATTCAGGAAGTTACTACGAGCAGTACTTC	CASSLDSGSYYEQYF
TRBD2	TRBV4-3	16	TRBJ2-1	NA	TGCGCCAGCAGCCAAGACCCTAGCGGAGATTACAATGAGCAGTTCTTC	CASSQDPSGDYNEQFF
NA	TRBV28	17	TRBJ1-1	NA	TGTGCCAGCAGTCCTCCCACCCTCCGAACAGGGAACACTGAAGCTTTCTTT	CASSPPTLRTGNTEAFF
NA	TRBV16	12	TRBJ2-1	NA	TGTGCCAGCAGCCAGTCAAGGGGTGAGCAGTTCTTC	CASSQSRGEQFF
NA	TRBV7-2	14	TRBJ2-3	NA	TGTGCCAGCAGCCTCAGACGGCAGACCAGGACGCAGTATTTT	CASSLRRQTRTQYF
TRBD1	TRBV15	17	TRBJ1-2	NA	TGTGCCACCAGCAGAGTTCACGGGACAGGGCTTCCCTATGGCTACACCTTC	CATSRVHGTGLPYGYTF
NA	TRBV30	13	TRBJ1-2	NA	TGTGCCTGGAGTTCGGTCCTAAACTATGGCTACACCTTC	CAWSSVLNYGYTF
NA	TRBV11-2	15	TRBJ1-1	NA	TGTGCCAGCAGCTTAATCCAGGGAGGTAACACTGAAGCTTTCTTT	CASSLIQGGNTEAFF
NA	TRBV7-9	14	TRBJ1-5	NA	TGTGCCAGCAGCTCGACTTATAGCAATCAGCCCCAGCATTTT	CASSSTYSNQPQHF
NA	TRBV7-9	14	TRBJ1-5	NA	TGTGCCAGCAGCTTATCAGGGGATAATCAGCCCCAGCATTTT	CASSLSGDNQPQHF
NA	TRBV6-2/TRBV6-3	12	TRBJ2-1	NA	TGTGCCAGCAGTTACCGTCCCAATGAGCAGTTCTTC	CASSYRPNEQFF
TRBD1	TRBV27	14	TRBJ1-4	NA	TGTGCCAGCAGTTCCCGGCAGGGGGGTGGAAAACTGTTTTTT	CASSSRQGGGKLFF
TRBD2	TRBV11-1	13	TRBJ2-5	NA	TGTGCCAGCAGCCGTAGCGGGGAAGAGACCCAGTACTTC	CASSRSGEETQYF
NA	TRBV3-1/TRBV3-2	13	TRBJ2-7	NA	TGTGCCAGCAGCCAAATGGTTGCTAATGAGCAGTACTTC	CASSQMVANEQYF
TRBD1	TRBV5-1	15	TRBJ1-2	NA	TGCGCCAGCAGCTCAAATGGAGGGACAGCTAATGGCTACACCTTC	CASSSNGGTANGYTF
NA	TRBV6-5	15	TRBJ2-7	few	TGTGCCAGCAACACCTTCCTGGGGCACTCCTACGAGCAGTACTTC	CASNTFLGHSYEQYF
TRBD2	TRBV4-3	17	TRBJ2-3	NA	TGCGCCAGCAGCCAAGGGTCGGGGCGGGGGGACACAGATACGCAGTATTTT	CASSQGSGRGDTDTQYF
TRBD1	TRBV2	14	TRBJ1-1	NA	TGTGCCAGCAGTGAGGGCAGGGGGCCTGCTGAAGCTTTCTTT	CASSEGRGPAEAFF
NA	TRBV7-2	16	TRBJ2-5	NA	TGTGCCAGCAGCTTAAGTTTGCAAAGGGGCGGAGAGACCCAGTACTTC	CASSLSLQRGGETQYF
NA	TRBV25-1	15	TRBJ1-4	NA	TGTGCCAGCAGGTCAGGCACAGGGCCACTTGAAAAACTGTTTTTT	CASRSGTGPLEKLFF
TRBD1	TRBV7-2	15	TRBJ1-4	few	TGTGCCAGCAGCTTAGGGTCAGGGGGTGGTGAAAAACTGTTTTTT	CASSLGSGGGEKLFF
NA	TRBV7-2	15	TRBJ2-2	NA	TGTGCCAGCAGCTTAGTTCTGGGAGACACCGGGGAGCTGTTTTTT	CASSLVLGDTGELFF
NA	TRBV7-8	14	TRBJ1-2	NA	TGTGCCAGCAGCTTAGGCAGGGGCGCAGATGGCTACACCTTC	CASSLGRGADGYTF
NA	TRBV19	16	TRBJ2-6	once	TGTGCCAGTAGTATCGATAGCCTCTCTGGGGCCAACGTCCTGACTTTC	CASSIDSLSGANVLTF
NA	TRBV10-3	16	TRBJ1-4	NA	TGTGCCATCAGTGAGGATGACACCGCAACTAATGAAAAACTGTTTTTT	CAISEDDTATNEKLFF
TRBD1	TRBV19	14	TRBJ1-3	NA	TGTGCCAGTAGTATCAGGGGGCCTGGAAACACCATATATTTT	CASSIRGPGNTIYF
NA	TRBV7-8	12	TRBJ2-7	NA	TGTGCCAGCAGCAACAGGGCCTACGAGCAGTACTTC	CASSNRAYEQYF
TRBD1	TRBV29-1	11	TRBJ1-1	once	TGCAGCGTTGAAGTAGCAGGGGGTGCTTTCTTT	CSVEVAGGAFF
TRBD1	TRBV5-4	15	TRBJ2-5	NA	TGTGCCAGCAGCGCTCAAAGACAGGGCGGTAAGACCCAGTACTTC	CASSAQRQGGKTQYF
TRBD2	TRBV4-2	17	TRBJ2-1	NA	TGTGCCAGCAGCCAGTTCACTAGCGGGAGTTCCTACAATGAGCAGTTCTTC	CASSQFTSGSSYNEQFF
NA	TRBV7-3	13	TRBJ1-1	NA	TGTGCCAGCAGCCCCTCGGGTGGGACTGAAGCTTTCTTT	CASSPSGGTEAFF
NA	TRBV3-1/TRBV3-2	13	TRBJ1-2	NA	TGTGCCAGCAGCCAAGGGGAAGGGGGAGGCTACACCTTC	CASSQGEGGGYTF